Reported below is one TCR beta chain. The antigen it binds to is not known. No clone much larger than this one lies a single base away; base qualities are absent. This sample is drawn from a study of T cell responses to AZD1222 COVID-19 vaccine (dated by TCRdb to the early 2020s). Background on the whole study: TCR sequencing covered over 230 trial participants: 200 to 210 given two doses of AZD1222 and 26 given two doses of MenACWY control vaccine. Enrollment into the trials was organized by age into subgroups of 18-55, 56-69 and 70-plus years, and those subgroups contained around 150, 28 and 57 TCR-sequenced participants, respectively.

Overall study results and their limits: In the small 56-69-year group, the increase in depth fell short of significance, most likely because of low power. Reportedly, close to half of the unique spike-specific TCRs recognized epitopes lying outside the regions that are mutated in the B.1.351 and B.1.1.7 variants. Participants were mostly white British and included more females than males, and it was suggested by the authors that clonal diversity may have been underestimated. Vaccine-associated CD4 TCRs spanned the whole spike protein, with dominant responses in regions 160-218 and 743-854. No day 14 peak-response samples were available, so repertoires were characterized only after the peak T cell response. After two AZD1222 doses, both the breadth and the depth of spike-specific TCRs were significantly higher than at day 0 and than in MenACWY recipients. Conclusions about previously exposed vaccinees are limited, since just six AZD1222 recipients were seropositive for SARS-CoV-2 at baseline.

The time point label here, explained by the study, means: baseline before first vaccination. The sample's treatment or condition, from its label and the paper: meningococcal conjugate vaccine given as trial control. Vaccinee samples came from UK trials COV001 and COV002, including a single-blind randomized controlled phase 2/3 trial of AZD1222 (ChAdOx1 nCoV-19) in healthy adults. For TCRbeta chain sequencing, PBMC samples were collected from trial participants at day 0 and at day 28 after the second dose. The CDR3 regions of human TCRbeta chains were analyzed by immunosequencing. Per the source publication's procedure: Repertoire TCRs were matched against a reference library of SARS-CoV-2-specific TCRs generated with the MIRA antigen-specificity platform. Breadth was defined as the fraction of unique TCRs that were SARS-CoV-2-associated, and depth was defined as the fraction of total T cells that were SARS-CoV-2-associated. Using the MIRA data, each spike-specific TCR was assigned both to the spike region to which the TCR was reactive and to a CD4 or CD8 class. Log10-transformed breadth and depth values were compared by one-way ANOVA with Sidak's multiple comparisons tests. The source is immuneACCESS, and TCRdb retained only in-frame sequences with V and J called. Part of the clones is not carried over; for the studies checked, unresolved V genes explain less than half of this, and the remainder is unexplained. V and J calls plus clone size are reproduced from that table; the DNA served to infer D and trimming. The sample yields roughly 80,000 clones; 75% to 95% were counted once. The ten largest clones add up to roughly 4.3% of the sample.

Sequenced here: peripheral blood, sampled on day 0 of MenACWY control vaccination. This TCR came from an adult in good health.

CDR3 sequence: CASSLQGLRTEAFF. The bases read TGCGCCAGCAGCTTACAGGGGTTAAGGACTGAAGCTTTCTTT. The sequence links TRBV5-1 to TRBJ1-1, with 7 middle bases fitting TRBD1. CDR1 and CDR2 are read off the germline V gene as SGHRS and YFSETQ. Including cysteine and phenylalanine, the CDR3 has 14 amino acids. Kept here is only the CDR3 DNA, which spans 42 bases and is read in frame from base 1. Trimming leaves V shorter by 2 bases and J shorter by 5 bases, with the junction holding 6 bases beyond the gene matches.